Here is one TCR beta chain with its context. In the original analysis: Amplified reference gene primers provided the basis for estimating nucleated cell counts. Measured with immunoSEQ multiplex PCR; TCRdb has only the in-frame clones, and not every one. That table is the source of V, J and clone size, and D and trimming were worked out from the DNA. This repertoire shows approximately 29,000 clones, roughly 91% found once; its top ten account for roughly an eighth. This CDR3 contains 13 residues. Trimming took 8 bases from V and 4 from J, leaving 15 bases between them. Germline lookup yields CDR1 MDHEN and CDR2 SYDVKM. This entry is derived from a study of blood T cell repertoires in COVID-19. About the study: The samples span acute and convalescent COVID-19 from the United States, Italy and Spain. T cells, B-cell-depleted T cells, or PBMCs supplied cDNA or gDNA.

The V call is TRBV28, the J call TRBJ2-7; possible D gene TRBD2, 5 bases. Sequencing was done on a sample of peripheral blood. This clonotype originated in a man in his 70s with active COVID-19. CDR3 bases: TGTGCCAGCGGACTTGAAAGACCGTACGAGCAGTACTTC. Its translation: CASGLERPYEQYF.